These 15 T cell receptor beta chains were sequenced from one sample in a study of cytomegalovirus exposure and HLA in healthy donors. A multiplex PCR was run with 60 Vbeta primers and 13 Jbeta primers. Sequencing used immunoSEQ multiplex PCR; TCRdb keeps in-frame clones, though not all of them. The profile shows fewer than 200,000 clones, about 68% of them singletons. Sequencing used PBMCs. All receptors derive from a female donor in good health and CMV-seronegative.

The genes are TRBV28 and TRBJ1-4, with unresolved D. Looked up from germline, CDR1 is MDHEN and CDR2 is SYDVKM. This CDR3 has 14 amino acids. Trimming stripped 3 bases from V and 8 bases from J, with 13 bases between. The CDR3 DNA reads TGTGCCAGCAGTTTGACCGGGGAGAGAGAAAAACTGTTTTTT. As protein: CASSLTGEREKLFF.

The chain couples TRBV15 to TRBJ1-2, with D perhaps matching TRBD1 (5 bases). Trimming removed 0 bases from V and 0 bases from J, with 8 bases in between. Germline V gene lookup returns CDR1 LNHNV and CDR2 YYDKDF (reference sequence). The CDR3 has 15 amino acids. CDR3 nucleotides: TGTGCCACCAGCAGAGACAGGGCTACTAACTATGGCTACACCTTC. It codes for CATSRDRATNYGYTF.

This clone showed up just a few times. The V gene is TRBV27, the J gene TRBJ2-7; TRBD1 matches at 8 bases. CDR1 MNHEY and CDR2 SMNVEV come from the germline V gene (reference sequence). Trimming at V came to 6 bases and at J to 2 bases, leaving 3 bases not matched to a gene. The CDR3 has 13 residues. CDR3 coding DNA: TGTGCCAGCAGCCGGGACAGGCCCTACGAGCAGTACTTC. Translated, it gives CASSRDRPYEQYF.

The chain has TRBV28 and TRBJ2-7, with D unclear. From germline, CDR1 is MDHEN and CDR2 SYDVKM. V lost 2 bases and J lost 3, with 8 bases in between. CDR3 length: 13 amino acids. The CDR3 sequence: CASSLPDLYEQYF. The CDR3, as DNA: TGTGCCAGCAGTTTACCAGATCTCTACGAGCAGTACTTC.

The J gene is TRBJ1-4, the V gene TRBV15; the D gene is possibly TRBD1 (6 bases). Deletions cut 0 bases from V and 0 bases from J, with 8 bases between. The CDR3 is 16 residues long. The V gene's germline CDR1 is LNHNV and CDR2 YYDKDF (reference sequence). The chain's CDR3 is CATSRDQGTTNEKLFF. CDR3 nucleotide sequence: TGTGCCACCAGCAGAGATCAGGGGACAACTAATGAAAAACTGTTTTTT.

This clone was recorded once. The chain links TRBV4-3 to TRBJ2-1, with D maybe TRBD2 (6 bases). Germline V gene data show CDR1 as LGHNA and CDR2 as YSLEER. This CDR3 contains 15 residues. The V and J ends lost 0 bases and 3 bases respectively, with 9 bases between them. For the CDR3, the DNA is TGCGCCAGCAGCCAAGACGGCGGGGACTACAATGAGCAGTTCTTC. Amino acids: CASSQDGGDYNEQFF.

The rearrangement joins TRBV25-1 to TRBJ2-5; D not resolved. The germline V gene has CDR1 MGHDK and CDR2 SYGVNS. CDR3 length equals 12 residues. V shed 4 bases and J shed 5 bases, with 8 bases lying between them. The CDR3 is CASSVAWETQYF. Here the CDR3 DNA reads TGTGCCAGCAGTGTGGCTTGGGAGACCCAGTACTTC.

The gene calls are TRBV30 and TRBJ1-4, with 9 nucleotides matching TRBD1. Germline loops: CDR1 GTSNPN, CDR2 SVGIG (reference sequence). CDR3 length: 19 amino acids. V was clipped by 3 bases and J by 8 bases; unmatched bases: 22. CDR3 amino acids: CAWSAPPGQGDLVGEKLFF. CDR3 DNA sequence: TGTGCCTGGAGCGCCCCCCCGGGACAGGGTGACCTGGTAGGCGAAAAACTGTTTTTT. Full variable domain (rest looked up from reference TRBV30 and TRBJ1-4): SQTIHQWPATLVQPVGSPLSLECTVEGTSNPNLYWYRQAAGRGLQLLFYSVGIGQISSEVPQNLSASRPQDRQFILSSKKLLLSDSGFYLCAWSAPPGQGDLVGEKLFFGSGTQLSVL.

This clone came up once. The chain combines TRBV5-6 with TRBJ1-5, with D perhaps matching TRBD1 (6 bases). The CDR3 covers 16 residues. Germline V CDR1 and CDR2: SGHDT, YYEEEE. V was cut by 0 bases and J by 9 bases, with 19 bases left in between. The CDR3 bases are TGTGCCAGCAGCTTGGGACCGGACAGCCGGAGTTGGCCCCAGCATTTT. Translated: CASSLGPDSRSWPQHF. Full variable domain (outside the CDR3, taken from reference TRBV5-6 and TRBJ1-5): DAGVTQSPTHLIKTRGQQVTLRCSPKSGHDTVSWYQQALGQGPQFIFQYYEEEERQRGNFPDRFSGHQFPNYSSELNVNALLLGDSALYLCASSLGPDSRSWPQHFGDGTRLSIL.

The rearrangement uses TRBV18 and TRBJ1-5; D call uncertain. Trimming removed 3 bases at V and 5 bases at J, with 8 bases between. Germline values: CDR1 KGHSH, CDR2 LQKENI. The CDR3 totals 13 residues. The CDR3 region is CASSPASDQPQHF. CDR3 in DNA: TGTGCCAGCTCACCCGCATCGGATCAGCCCCAGCATTTT.

This clone turned up a few times. The J gene is TRBJ2-7, the V gene TRBV7-9, with D tentatively TRBD1 (6 bases). V lost 4 bases and J 3 bases, leaving 10 bases between the germline ends. The length of the CDR3 is 13 residues. CDR1 SEHNR and CDR2 FQNEAQ come from the germline V gene (reference sequence). In DNA form, the CDR3 reads TGTGCCAGCAGCTCGCACAGGGACTACGAGCAGTACTTC. This encodes CASSSHRDYEQYF.

J is TRBJ1-3 and V is TRBV11-2, with 7 nucleotides matching TRBD1. The V gene's germline CDR1 is SGHAT and CDR2 FQNNGV. The CDR3 is 14 residues long. The J segment lost 0 bases and the V segment lost 6 bases, leaving 2 bases of the junction unmatched. CDR3 bases: TGTGCCAGCAGGGCAGGGGGCTCTGGAAACACCATATATTTT. As protein: CASRAGGSGNTIYF.

The V and J genes are TRBV6-1 and TRBJ1-4; TRBD1 matches at 7 bases. This CDR3 has 14 amino acids. Unmatched junction bases numbered 6, after V lost 6 bases and J lost 5 bases. CDR1 MNHNS and CDR2 SASEGT come from the germline V gene. CDR3 in amino acids: CASRPGQINEKLFF. CDR3 nucleotides: TGTGCCAGCAGGCCGGGACAGATAAATGAAAAACTGTTTTTT.

J is TRBJ2-7 and V is TRBV19; D perhaps matches TRBD1 (6 bases). Germline assignment: CDR1 LNHDA and CDR2 SQIVND (reference sequence). Trimming removed 5 bases from V and 3 bases from J, with 8 bases in between. This CDR3 spans 12 amino acids. The CDR3 DNA reads TGTGCCAGTAGTGCACAGGGCTACGAGCAGTACTTC. This sequence encodes CASSAQGYEQYF.

This clone turned up a few times. The V call is TRBV4-3, the J call TRBJ1-1; TRBD1 matches at 7 bases. There are 17 residues in the CDR3. Germline CDR1 and CDR2: LGHNA and YSLEER. Losses at the gene ends were 0 bases for V and 1 base for J; bases not matched to a gene: 8. The CDR3 loop is CASSQDPSGTANTEAFF. The CDR3 coding sequence is TGCGCCAGCAGCCAAGATCCGTCCGGGACAGCGAACACTGAAGCTTTCTTT.